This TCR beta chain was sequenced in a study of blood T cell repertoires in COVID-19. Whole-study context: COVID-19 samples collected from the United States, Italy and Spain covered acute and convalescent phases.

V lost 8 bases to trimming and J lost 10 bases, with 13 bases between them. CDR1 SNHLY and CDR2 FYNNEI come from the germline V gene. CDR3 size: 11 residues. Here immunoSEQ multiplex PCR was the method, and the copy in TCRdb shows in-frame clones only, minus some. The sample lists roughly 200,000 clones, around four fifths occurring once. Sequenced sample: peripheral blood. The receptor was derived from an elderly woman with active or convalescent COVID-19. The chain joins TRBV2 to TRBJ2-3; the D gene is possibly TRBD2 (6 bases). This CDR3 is CASGTQRAQYF. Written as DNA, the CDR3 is TGTGCCAGCGGAACCCAGCGGGCGCAGTATTTT. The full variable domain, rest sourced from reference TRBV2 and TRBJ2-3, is EPEVTQTPSHQVTQMGQEVILRCVPISNHLYFYWYRQILGQKVEFLVSFYNNEISEKSEIFDDQFSVERPDGSNFTLKIRSTKLEDSAMYFCASGTQRAQYFGPGTRLTVL.